A single sample is the source of the 25 T cell receptor beta chains below, sequenced in a study of shared clonotypes between healthy human individuals. Sequencing used immunoSEQ multiplex PCR; TCRdb keeps in-frame clones, though not all of them. Among about 2 million clones listed, over 85% were seen once. The sample was naive CD4+ T cells sorted from blood. Stated subset: CD45RA+ positively selected. The source of these receptors is a man aged 18 to 29 in good health.

The chain employs TRBV6-1 and TRBJ1-2; D is perhaps TRBD1 (5 bases). This CDR3 contains 11 residues. The germline V gene has CDR1 MNHNS and CDR2 SASEGT. V lost 10 bases, J lost 2 bases, and 8 bases lay in between. CDR3 in amino acids: CATQGNYGYTF. CDR3 nucleotide sequence: TGTGCCACCCAGGGAAACTATGGCTACACCTTC.

The genes are TRBV6-1 and TRBJ1-4; D unresolved. The CDR3 has 15 residues. Germline values: CDR1 MNHNS, CDR2 SASEGT. V was clipped by 4 bases and J by 10 bases, with 19 bases between them. The DNA of the CDR3 is TGTGCCAGCAGTGCGACGACACAAGTTCGCGGAAAACTGTTTTTT. Its protein is CASSATTQVRGKLFF.

The CDR3 sequence: CASSYTDRVSGELFF. In DNA form, the CDR3 reads TGTGCCAGCAGTTACACAGACAGGGTGTCCGGGGAGCTGTTTTTT. The rearrangement uses TRBV6-5 and TRBJ2-2, with 7 nucleotides matching TRBD1. Trimming removed 2 bases from V and 6 bases from J; junction bases left unmatched: 6. The CDR3 has 15 amino acids. The germline V gene has CDR1 MNHEY and CDR2 SVGAGI.

This chain uses TRBV5-1 with TRBJ2-1; 13 nucleotides line up with TRBD2. CDR1 and CDR2 (germline): SGHRS, YFSETQ. J gave up 6 bases and V 3 bases, and 9 bases lay outside the gene matches. This CDR3 contains 17 residues. The CDR3 loop is CASSSQTGTSGANEQFF. CDR3 nucleotides: TGCGCCAGCAGCTCACAAACTGGGACTAGCGGGGCCAATGAGCAGTTCTTC. Full variable domain (outside the CDR3, taken from reference TRBV5-1 and TRBJ2-1): KAGVTQTPRYLIKTRGQQVTLSCSPISGHRSVSWYQQTPGQGLQFLFEYFSETQRNKGNFPGRFSGRQFSNSRSEMNVSTLELGDSALYLCASSSQTGTSGANEQFFGPGTRLTVL.

The chain couples TRBV15 to TRBJ2-5; D remains ambiguous. The CDR3 covers 17 residues. Trimming pared 3 bases from V and 3 bases from J, leaving 20 bases between. From germline, CDR1 is LNHNV and CDR2 YYDKDF (reference sequence). The CDR3 DNA reads as TGTGCCACCAGCAGGGTTAGGATGGGGTGGATTGAAGAGACCCAGTACTTC. Protein product: CATSRVRMGWIEETQYF.

V usage is TRBV9 and J usage is TRBJ1-1; D possibly corresponds to TRBD1 (5 bases). V was clipped by 1 base and J by 1 base, with 11 bases between them. The CDR3 runs 15 residues. Germline V CDR1 and CDR2: SGDLS, YYNGEE. The CDR3 sequence is CASSVKPGWNTEAFF. The CDR3 bases are TGTGCCAGCAGCGTAAAACCAGGGTGGAACACTGAAGCTTTCTTT.

This sequence joins TRBV5-1 and TRBJ2-7; TRBD1 aligns across 7 bases. Germline V gives CDR1 SGHRS, CDR2 YFSETQ. This CDR3 has 18 amino acids. Losses at the gene ends were 2 bases for V and 0 bases for J; bases not matched to a gene: 14. Here the CDR3 DNA reads TGCGCCAGCAGCTTTACCACCACGACAGGGAGAAGCTCCTACGAGCAGTACTTC. It yields the protein CASSFTTTTGRSSYEQYF.

The CDR3 bases are TGTGCCAGTAGTATAGTCCTGGACACAGGGGGCAGAAACATTCAGTACTTC. This translates into CASSIVLDTGGRNIQYF. The rearrangement joins TRBV19 to TRBJ2-4; 9 positions match TRBD1. CDR3 length: 17 residues. Germline lookup yields CDR1 LNHDA and CDR2 SQIVND (reference sequence). V shed 1 base, J shed 6 bases, and the junction held 10 bases outside the gene matches.

This clone was seen once. J is TRBJ2-7 and V is TRBV27; D gene unclear. The germline gives CDR1 MNHEY, CDR2 SMNVEV (reference sequence). The CDR3 runs to 15 residues. Trimming stripped 5 bases from V and 2 bases from J, with 16 bases between. For the CDR3, the DNA is TGTGCCAGCAGTCCCACCCATAGGTCACCCTACGAGCAGTACTTC. Translation: CASSPTHRSPYEQYF.

The genes are TRBV6-1 and TRBJ2-5; TRBD1 agrees at 7 bases. Germline lookup yields CDR1 MNHNS and CDR2 SASEGT. The CDR3 runs 15 residues. V lost 4 bases, J lost 2 bases, and 7 bases stayed unmatched. DNA for the CDR3: TGTGCCAGCAGTGTCACCGGGACAGAGCAAGAGACCCAGTACTTC. This translates into CASSVTGTEQETQYF.

The chain couples TRBV4-1 to TRBJ2-7; 9 bases are shared with TRBD2. This CDR3 is built from 16 residues. Germline values: CDR1 MGHRA, CDR2 YSYEKL. The V and J ends lost 2 bases and 4 bases, in that order; junction bases with no gene match: 9. Here the CDR3 DNA reads TGCGCCAGCAGCCAATCTCCCCAGGCGGGAGGGTACGAGCAGTACTTC. Translation: CASSQSPQAGGYEQYF.

As for this clone: This specimen includes other DNA sequences encoding the same CDR3. This rearrangement joins TRBV11-2 to TRBJ1-5, with 10 bases lining up with TRBD1. CDR1 and CDR2 (germline): SGHAT, FQNNGV. The V segment lost 5 bases and the J segment 4 bases; nucleotides outside the gene matches: 2. This CDR3 comprises 14 residues. Here the CDR3 reads CASSTGQGNQPQHF. The CDR3 nucleotides read TGTGCCAGCAGCACGGGACAGGGGAATCAGCCCCAGCATTTT.

This chain uses TRBV28 with TRBJ2-5, with D perhaps matching TRBD1 (6 bases). Trimming cost V 7 bases and J 0 bases, with 21 bases left between them. Germline CDR1 is MDHEN and CDR2 is SYDVKM. This CDR3 is 17 amino acids long. The CDR3 DNA reads TGTGCCAGCACCTCCCTAAGGGGGAAAACGTACCAAGAGACCCAGTACTTC. This gives the protein CASTSLRGKTYQETQYF.

CDR3 in amino acids: CASSLPPDREVYEQYF. CDR3 coding DNA: TGTGCCAGCAGTTTACCCCCGGACAGGGAAGTATACGAGCAGTACTTC. V gene TRBV27 combines with J gene TRBJ2-7; 8 nucleotides agree with TRBD1. This CDR3 comprises 16 residues. The ends lost 2 bases at V and 4 bases at J; junction bases unmatched: 10. Germline-derived CDR1 and CDR2 are MNHEY and SMNVEV (reference sequence).

This chain joins TRBV5-1 and TRBJ1-2; D perhaps matches TRBD1 (6 bases). From germline, CDR1 is SGHRS and CDR2 YFSETQ. The CDR3 has 13 residues. Trimming shortened V by 4 bases and J by 8 bases, and 15 bases separated the two germline ends. Here the CDR3 reads CASSPETGIGYTF. Here the CDR3 DNA reads TGCGCCAGCAGCCCTGAAACAGGGATCGGCTACACCTTC.

The genes are TRBV2 and TRBJ2-5; unclear D gene. Germline assignment: CDR1 SNHLY and CDR2 FYNNEI. The CDR3 runs 13 residues. The V gene lost 6 bases and the J gene lost 0 bases, with 8 bases spanning the gap. The CDR3 bases are TGTGCCAGCAGGGGCAGTCACCAAGAGACCCAGTACTTC. Residues: CASRGSHQETQYF. The whole variable domain, filled in from reference TRBV2 and TRBJ2-5, reads EPEVTQTPSHQVTQMGQEVILRCVPISNHLYFYWYRQILGQKVEFLVSFYNNEISEKSEIFDDQFSVERPDGSNFTLKIRSTKLEDSAMYFCASRGSHQETQYFGPGTRLLVL.

The V call is TRBV28, the J call TRBJ1-2; no definite D call. Trimming removed 3 bases from V and 3 bases from J, with 11 bases in between. Germline loops: CDR1 MDHEN, CDR2 SYDVKM. This CDR3 region has 14 residues. CDR3 sequence reads: CASSLNGEDYGYTF. The CDR3 DNA follows: TGTGCCAGCAGTTTGAATGGGGAGGACTATGGCTACACCTTC.

The chain joins TRBV28 to TRBJ2-7; no clear D. V lost 7 bases to trimming and J lost 2 bases, with 15 bases between them. The CDR3 spans 14 residues. The germline CDR1 and CDR2 sequences are MDHEN and SYDVKM. The CDR3 coding sequence is TGTGCCAGCACCCCCCAGCCCAGGACCTACGAGCAGTACTTC. Protein sequence: CASTPQPRTYEQYF.

As to this clone: The same CDR3 can be traced to other DNA sequences in this sample. The chain uses TRBV5-1 and TRBJ1-4; the D is unclear. The CDR3 is made up of 15 amino acids. Germline CDR1 is SGHRS and CDR2 is YFSETQ. Trimming removed 1 base from V and 0 bases from J, with 7 bases in between. As DNA, the CDR3 is TGCGCCAGCAGCTTGAACAGCGCAACTAATGAAAAACTGTTTTTT. This codes for CASSLNSATNEKLFF.

This clone has just one count. V gene TRBV7-8 combines with J gene TRBJ2-1; 7 bases agree with TRBD2. The germline gives CDR1 SGHVS, CDR2 FQNEAQ. The V segment lost 5 bases and the J segment 6 bases; nucleotides outside the gene matches: 7. There are 14 residues in the CDR3. CDR3 protein: CASSRQRDSNEQFF. CDR3 in DNA: TGTGCCAGCAGCCGACAGCGGGATTCCAATGAGCAGTTCTTC.

V gene TRBV14 combines with J gene TRBJ1-1; D gene ambiguous. Trimming cost V 4 bases and J 5 bases, with 17 bases left between them. Germline assignment: CDR1 SGHDN and CDR2 FVKESK. The CDR3 loop spans 15 amino acids. CDR3 sequence (DNA): TGTGCCAGCAGCCCAGCGACGATCGGGAGAACTGAAGCTTTCTTT. It specifies CASSPATIGRTEAFF.

On this clone itself: Distinct nucleotide sequences in the sample also encode this CDR3. The J gene is TRBJ2-1, the V gene TRBV6-4; D is unclear. CDR3 length equals 13 residues. Germline V gene data show CDR1 as MRHNA and CDR2 as SNTAGT. V dropped 3 bases and J dropped 4 bases, with 7 bases sitting between them. The CDR3 DNA reads as TGTGCCAGCAGTGAACAAGCTTACAATGAGCAGTTCTTC. It is translated as CASSEQAYNEQFF.

This rearrangement joins TRBV7-9 to TRBJ2-3; TRBD2 matches 7 bases. This CDR3 is 15 amino acids long. The germline V gene encodes CDR1 SEHNR and CDR2 FQNEAQ (reference sequence). Trimming took 4 bases from V and 0 from J; bases not matched to a gene: 4. This CDR3 reads CASSYTSASTDTQYF. DNA of the CDR3: TGTGCCAGCAGCTACACTAGCGCCAGCACAGATACGCAGTATTTT.

On this clone itself: Other DNA sequences within the sample encode an identical CDR3. This chain connects TRBV28 to TRBJ2-2; D is unresolved. V lost 4 bases and J 4 bases, leaving 4 bases between the germline ends. This CDR3 spans 12 amino acids. Germline V gene sequence: CDR1 MDHEN, CDR2 SYDVKM. CDR3 DNA sequence: TGTGCCAGCAGTTCTCCCACCGGGGAGCTGTTTTTT. This codes for CASSSPTGELFF.

The chain recombines TRBV19 with TRBJ2-1; D is perhaps TRBD1 or TRBD2 (6 bases each). V was shortened by 5 bases and J by 5 bases, with 16 bases between the two germline ends. Germline V lookup: CDR1 LNHDA, CDR2 SQIVND (reference sequence). The CDR3 covers 15 residues. Here the CDR3 reads CASSQLVGGHNEQFF. In DNA, the CDR3 is TGTGCCAGTAGTCAATTGGTCGGGGGCCACAATGAGCAGTTCTTC.